These 31 T cell receptor beta chains were sequenced from one sample in a study of response to subunit inactivated influenza vaccine. TCRdb itself ran the RT-PCR reads through MiXCR, one entry per CDR3 protein. The sample has roughly 650,000 distinct CDR3 sequences, around a sixth seen once; the top ten hold 11%. This specimen consisted of PBMCs from blood, obtained approximately 12 days after vaccination. These receptors were obtained from a man aged 45-65 years who received an inactivated influenza vaccine.

The rearrangement uses TRBV7-2 and TRBJ1-2, with D maybe TRBD1 (6 bases). Germline values: CDR1 SGHTA, CDR2 FQGNSA. Trimming stripped 5 bases from V and 0 bases from J, with 13 bases between. The CDR3 extends over 15 amino acids. CDR3 loop: CASSLLQGPNYGYTF. The CDR3, as DNA: TGTGCCAGCAGCCTTCTACAGGGACCTAACTATGGCTACACCTTC.

This clonotype was picked up a small number of times. CDR3 in amino acids: CSALHGTSGNVYNEQFF. The CDR3 nucleotides are TGCAGTGCCCTCCACGGGACTAGCGGGAACGTGTACAATGAGCAGTTCTTC. The gene calls are TRBV20-1 and TRBJ2-1; TRBD2 agrees at 13 bases. Trimming took 6 bases from V and 4 from J; bases not matched to a gene: 12. This CDR3 has 17 amino acids. Germline V gene lookup returns CDR1 DFQATT and CDR2 SNEGSKA (reference sequence).

This clonotype was seen more than once but under ten times. The chain links TRBV10-2 to TRBJ2-5, with 7 nucleotides matching TRBD2. CDR3 length equals 15 residues. The trim removed 0 bases at V and 4 bases at J, leaving 5 bases unmatched. The V gene's germline CDR1 is WSHSY and CDR2 SAAADI. CDR3 coding DNA: TGCGCCAGCAGTGAGTCCGGGGGGAGAAGAGAGACCCAGTACTTC. It translates to CASSESGGRRETQYF.

This clonotype appeared a few times. This chain connects TRBV11-2 to TRBJ2-7; 8 bases line up with TRBD1. From germline, CDR1 is SGHAT and CDR2 FQNNGV. CDR3 size: 14 residues. After removal of 8 bases from V and 3 bases from J, the junction contained 9 bases not matched to a gene. The CDR3 region is CASRSIQGGYEQYF. The CDR3 nucleotides are TGTGCCAGCCGATCTATACAGGGGGGCTACGAGCAGTACTTC.

The V call is TRBV6-1, the J call TRBJ1-5; tentative D call: TRBD1 (5 bases). V was trimmed by 5 bases and J by 2 bases, leaving 13 bases between them. Germline CDR1 is MNHNS and CDR2 is SASEGT. The CDR3 is made up of 15 amino acids. CDR3 DNA sequence: TGTGCCAGCAGTAGCGGGGCCTGGGGCAATCAGCCCCAGCATTTT. It codes for CASSSGAWGNQPQHF.

The chain has TRBV10-3 and TRBJ2-7; 7 nucleotides line up with TRBD1. This CDR3 spans 13 amino acids. Trimming took 2 bases from V and 6 from J; bases not matched to a gene: 4. The V gene's germline CDR1 is ENHRY and CDR2 SYGVKD. The CDR3 DNA follows: TGTGCCATCAGTGAGGAACAGGGGCGCGAGCAGTACTTC. It specifies CAISEEQGREQYF.

This clonotype has more than one count but fewer than ten. The chain employs TRBV20-1 and TRBJ2-5; the match to TRBD2 covers 8 bases. J lost 5 bases, V lost 6 bases, and 14 bases had no gene match. Germline CDR1 is DFQATT and CDR2 is SNEGSKA (reference sequence). The CDR3 length is 15 residues. CDR3 nucleotide sequence: TGCAGTGCCGAGACCGGGACTAGGATACCGGAGACCCAGTACTTC. As protein: CSAETGTRIPETQYF.

A few counts support this clonotype. The chain links TRBV20-1 to TRBJ2-5; D may be TRBD1 (6 bases). V lost 4 bases to trimming and J lost 2 bases, with 14 bases between them. This CDR3 comprises 14 residues. Per the germline V gene, CDR1 is DFQATT and CDR2 is SNEGSKA (reference sequence). The DNA for the CDR3 is TGCAGTGCTACAGCCTTGACAGGACAAGAGACCCAGTACTTC. It is translated as CSATALTGQETQYF.

As DNA, the CDR3 is TGCAGCGTCAAGAGACCGGGACTAGCAACAAAAGGGAATGAGCAGTTCTTC. Its protein product is CSVKRPGLATKGNEQFF. This chain uses TRBV29-1 with TRBJ2-1, with 9 bases matching TRBD2. Germline V lookup: CDR1 SQVTM, CDR2 ANQGSEA. J lost 7 bases, V lost 6 bases, and 19 bases had no gene match. The CDR3 is 17 residues long.

This clonotype showed up just a few times. The V call is TRBV27, the J call TRBJ2-7, with D perhaps matching TRBD2 (5 bases). With 10 bases removed from V and 5 bases from J, the gap between germline ends came to 24 bases. The CDR3 covers 15 residues. In germline, CDR1 is MNHEY, CDR2 SMNVEV (reference sequence). The CDR3 sequence is CATKPNLREGHEQYF. The CDR3, as DNA: TGTGCCACCAAGCCCAACCTGAGGGAAGGCCACGAGCAGTACTTC.

J is TRBJ2-7 and V is TRBV20-1, with D perhaps matching TRBD2 (5 bases). Trimming took off 1 base at V and 0 bases at J, with 13 bases between the two ends. This CDR3 region has 15 residues. Germline lookup yields CDR1 DFQATT and CDR2 SNEGSKA (reference sequence). The CDR3 loop is CSARGRADPSYEQYF. CDR3 nucleotide sequence: TGCAGTGCTAGAGGGAGAGCGGACCCCTCCTACGAGCAGTACTTC.

This clonotype was found a few times. The rearrangement links TRBV24-1 to TRBJ2-3; D unresolved. Germline lookup yields CDR1 KGHDR and CDR2 SFDVKD. V lost 6 bases and J 0 bases, leaving 6 bases between the germline ends. The CDR3 extends over 13 amino acids. The CDR3 DNA reads as TGTGCCACCAGTTTGTACAGCACAGATACGCAGTATTTT. It is translated as CATSLYSTDTQYF.

In this sample, this clonotype turned up a few times. The chain is built from TRBV5-1 and TRBJ2-5, with 7 bases that match TRBD1. The junction had 10 bases not matched to a gene; V was cut back by 4 bases and J by 4 bases. The CDR3 is 15 amino acids. Looked up from germline, CDR1 is SGHRS and CDR2 is YFSETQ. DNA of the CDR3: TGCGCCAGCAGCCTAGAACCGGGACAGAGAGAGACCCAGTACTTC. It specifies CASSLEPGQRETQYF.

This sequence joins TRBV5-1 and TRBJ1-2; TRBD1 might be the D (5 bases). Germline assignment: CDR1 SGHRS and CDR2 YFSETQ. V gave up 4 bases and J gave up 8 bases, with 12 bases separating them. The CDR3 is 12 residues long. The CDR3 protein is CASSRDRSGYTF. DNA for the CDR3: TGCGCCAGCAGCAGGGACCGGTCGGGCTACACCTTC.

CDR3 sequence: CASSLFSRHYEQETQYF. The CDR3 coding sequence is TGTGCCAGCTCACTCTTTTCCCGACATTATGAACAAGAGACCCAGTACTTC. The gene calls are TRBV18 and TRBJ2-5; D is uncertain. CDR1 KGHSH and CDR2 LQKENI come from the germline V gene. The CDR3 runs to 17 residues. V was pared by 4 bases and J by 2 bases, with 20 bases between.

CDR3 in DNA: TGTGCCACCAGCAGACCCGGGACATTCGAGCAGTACTTC. Translating gives CATSRPGTFEQYF. The V and J genes are TRBV15 and TRBJ2-7; weak D call: TRBD1 (6 bases). Looked up from germline, CDR1 is LNHNV and CDR2 is YYDKDF (reference sequence). This CDR3 has 13 amino acids. V was clipped by 2 bases and J by 6 bases, with 11 bases between them.

The table lists this clonotype with a few counts. The chain carries TRBV28 and TRBJ1-1; D unclear. With 3 bases removed from V and 0 bases from J, the gap between germline ends came to 11 bases. The CDR3 sequence is 15 residues long. Germline V gives CDR1 MDHEN, CDR2 SYDVKM. As DNA, the CDR3 is TGTGCCAGCAGTTTGTTCGGACTCATGAACACTGAAGCTTTCTTT. Translation gives CASSLFGLMNTEAFF.

This clonotype was detected only a few times. The gene calls are TRBV5-4 and TRBJ2-1, with a weak D call TRBD1 (5 bases). Per the germline V gene, CDR1 is SGHNT and CDR2 is YYREEE (reference sequence). The CDR3 contains 14 residues. V dropped 1 base and J dropped 5 bases, with 10 bases sitting between them. Here the CDR3 DNA reads TGTGCCAGCAGCTTGTTTCCAGGGAACAATGAGCAGTTCTTC. It yields the protein CASSLFPGNNEQFF.

The rearrangement uses TRBV4-3 and TRBJ2-4; tentatively, D is TRBD1 (6 bases). CDR1 and CDR2 (germline): LGHNA, YSLEER. V lost 0 bases to trimming and J lost 1 base, with 16 bases between them. This CDR3 has 18 amino acids. CDR3: CASSQDLTGPRAKNIQYF. Here the CDR3 DNA reads TGCGCCAGCAGCCAAGATCTAACAGGGCCTCGGGCCAAAAACATTCAGTACTTC.

This clonotype was counted between two and nine times. The chain couples TRBV6-1 to TRBJ2-7; D is possibly TRBD1 (7 bases). Germline loops: CDR1 MNHNS, CDR2 SASEGT. V gave up 11 bases and J gave up 2 bases, with 16 bases separating them. The CDR3 contains 13 residues. The CDR3 loop reads CASRGDRTYEQYF. The CDR3 bases are TGTGCCTCACGCGGGGACAGAACCTACGAGCAGTACTTC.

This clonotype has just a few counts. This chain links TRBV6-1 with TRBJ1-2; D uncertain. The CDR3 runs to 14 residues. Germline lookup yields CDR1 MNHNS and CDR2 SASEGT. V lost 8 bases, J lost 4 bases, and 17 bases lay in between. CDR3: CASSPRGLGYGYTF. As DNA, the CDR3 is TGTGCCAGCTCCCCGCGAGGGTTGGGCTATGGCTACACCTTC.

This clonotype was seen more than once but under ten times. This sequence joins TRBV18 and TRBJ1-3; D is uncertain. Germline V lookup: CDR1 KGHSH, CDR2 LQKENI. CDR3 length: 15 residues. Trimming removed 4 bases from V and 0 bases from J, with 10 bases in between. The CDR3 spells CASSREDVSGNTIYF. The CDR3 nucleotides read TGTGCCAGCTCACGGGAGGATGTCTCTGGAAACACCATATATTTT.

This clonotype was seen more than once but under ten times. The rearrangement joins TRBV5-1 to TRBJ2-7; 11 bases agree with TRBD1. The J segment lost 7 bases and the V segment lost 4 bases, leaving 7 bases of the junction unmatched. This CDR3 comprises 14 residues. Germline values: CDR1 SGHRS, CDR2 YFSETQ. The CDR3: CASSTGQGVGEQYF. DNA of the CDR3: TGCGCCAGCAGCACGGGACAGGGGGTTGGAGAGCAGTACTTC. The full variable domain, in which reference TRBV5-1 and TRBJ2-7 provide the parts outside the CDR3, is KAGVTQTPRYLIKTRGQQVTLSCSPISGHRSVSWYQQTPGQGLQFLFEYFSETQRNKGNFPGRFSGRQFSNSRSEMNVSTLELGDSALYLCASSTGQGVGEQYFGPGTRLTVT.

This clonotype came up a few times. The chain employs TRBV5-1 and TRBJ2-5; D not certain. Deletions cut 0 bases from V and 6 bases from J, with 15 bases between. Germline assignment: CDR1 SGHRS and CDR2 YFSETQ. This CDR3 region has 15 residues. CDR3 sequence: CASSLAGSAIKTQYF. CDR3 bases: TGCGCCAGCAGCTTGGCGGGCAGCGCAATAAAGACCCAGTACTTC.

The chain carries TRBV20-1 and TRBJ2-1; D is tentatively TRBD1 or TRBD2 (5 bases each). CDR3 length equals 13 residues. Germline V CDR1 and CDR2: DFQATT, SNEGSKA (reference sequence). V was pared by 5 bases and J by 6 bases, with 14 bases between. CDR3 sequence (DNA): TGCAGTGCTGTCGTTGGGGGATCCAATGAGCAGTTCTTC. Translating gives CSAVVGGSNEQFF.

The gene calls are TRBV5-1 and TRBJ2-3; D gene uncertain. The CDR3 is 14 amino acids. Between the trimmed V and J ends, which lost 1 base and 3 bases, there was a span of 9 bases. The germline V gene encodes CDR1 SGHRS and CDR2 YFSETQ. The DNA for the CDR3 is TGCGCCAGCAGCTTGCTCGGCGAGACAGATACGCAGTATTTT. It codes for CASSLLGETDTQYF. Using reference TRBV5-1 and TRBJ2-3 for the parts outside the CDR3, the full variable domain is KAGVTQTPRYLIKTRGQQVTLSCSPISGHRSVSWYQQTPGQGLQFLFEYFSETQRNKGNFPGRFSGRQFSNSRSEMNVSTLELGDSALYLCASSLLGETDTQYFGPGTRLTVL.

This chain uses TRBV7-3 with TRBJ1-2; 7 nucleotides align to TRBD1. Germline V gives CDR1 SGHTA, CDR2 FQGTGA. The CDR3 is made up of 15 amino acids. The V and J ends lost 5 bases and 6 bases, in that order; junction bases with no gene match: 12. The CDR3 DNA follows: TGTGCCAGCAGCCGTATTCCTCCTGGGACAGATGGCTACACCTTC. Protein: CASSRIPPGTDGYTF. Variable domain in full (rest from reference TRBV7-3 and TRBJ1-2): GAGVSQTPSNKVTEKGKYVELRCDPISGHTALYWYRQSLGQGPEFLIYFQGTGAADDSGLPNDRFFAVRPEGSVSTLKIQRTERGDSAVYLCASSRIPPGTDGYTFGSGTRLTVV.

At least ten counts were recorded for this clonotype. The chain recombines TRBV6-2 or TRBV6-3 with TRBJ2-5, with TRBD2 as a possible D gene (5 bases). Germline V gives CDR1 MNHEY, CDR2 SVGEGT. This CDR3 contains 15 residues. V was clipped by 5 bases and J by 3 bases, with 16 bases between them. CDR3 region: CASSPPGNGEETQYF. CDR3 bases: TGTGCCAGCAGTCCGCCGGGGAACGGCGAAGAGACCCAGTACTTC.

This clonotype was observed many times. V is TRBV13 and J is TRBJ2-7, with TRBD1 matching over 7 bases. V was pared by 6 bases and J by 2 bases, with 7 bases of the junction left unmatched. This CDR3 is 14 amino acids long. Germline V gene lookup returns CDR1 PRHDT and CDR2 FYEKMQ (reference sequence). The CDR3 DNA reads as TGTGCCAGCAGTCGAACAGGGGAGACCTACGAGCAGTACTTC. The encoded protein is CASSRTGETYEQYF. Combining the CDR3 with reference TRBV13 and TRBJ2-7 gives the whole variable domain AAGVIQSPRHLIKEKRETATLKCYPIPRHDTVYWYQQGPGQDPQFLISFYEKMQSDKGSIPDRFSAQQFSDYHSELNMSSLELGDSALYFCASSRTGETYEQYFGPGTRLTVT.

The chain employs TRBV7-8 and TRBJ2-1, with 8 positions matching TRBD2. The CDR3 is 19 amino acids. The junction had 13 bases not matched to a gene; V was cut back by 0 bases and J by 3 bases. Germline CDR1 reads SGHVS; CDR2 reads FQNEAQ. The CDR3 spells CASSLASLSERGFYNEQFF. The CDR3 bases are TGTGCCAGCAGCTTAGCCTCGTTGAGTGAGCGGGGGTTCTACAATGAGCAGTTCTTC.

The gene calls are TRBV4-3 and TRBJ1-4; D remains ambiguous. Germline CDR1 and CDR2: LGHNA and YSLEER. This CDR3 contains 13 residues. Trimming cost V 4 bases and J 8 bases, with 11 bases left between them. The CDR3 here is CASSPRVREKLFF. The CDR3 DNA reads TGCGCCAGCAGCCCGCGGGTTAGGGAAAAACTGTTTTTT.